These T cell receptor beta chains were read from a single sample in a study of OX40 agonist ivuxolimab in advanced cancers. Some clones are missing from TCRdb's copy, which holds only in-frame ones; the method was immunoSEQ multiplex PCR. This table has 25,000 to 35,000 clones, about four fifths appearing once. The starting material was CD4+ or CD8+ T cells sorted from blood, obtained in a trial of the OX40 agonist ivuxolimab. These receptors originate from an adult with an advanced solid tumor such as melanoma, head and neck, liver or kidney cancer. The CDR3 runs from the conserved cysteine through the conserved F or W. D genes are given only for firm matches. Only part of the rows carry a size: once, few, many, or a class if the clone is expanded.

j_gene	v_gene	d_gene	abundance	CDR3aa	CDR3nt
TRBJ2-3	TRBV7-2	TRBD2	.	CASSPSGGDADTQYF	TGTGCCAGCAGTCCCAGCGGGGGGGATGCAGATACGCAGTATTTT
TRBJ1-1	TRBV18	TRBD1	.	CASSQTGGTGEAFF	TGTGCCAGCTCACAGACAGGGGGCACCGGTGAAGCTTTCTTT
TRBJ2-1	TRBV4-1	TRBD2	.	CASSHPNFGGGNEQFF	TGCGCCAGCAGCCACCCCAACTTCGGGGGGGGCAATGAGCAGTTCTTC
TRBJ2-5	TRBV4-1	.	.	CASSQGSGVGTQYF	TGCGCCAGCAGCCAAGGATCGGGGGTTGGGACCCAGTACTTC
TRBJ2-7	TRBV27	.	.	CASRGEGQPFYEQYF	TGTGCCAGCAGAGGAGAAGGACAGCCTTTCTACGAGCAGTACTTC
TRBJ2-1	TRBV6-6	.	once	CASIKGGYNEQFF	TGTGCCAGCATCAAAGGAGGATACAATGAGCAGTTCTTC
TRBJ1-5	TRBV6-1	.	.	CASVVGENQPQHF	TGTGCCAGCGTTGTAGGGGAAAATCAGCCCCAGCATTTT
TRBJ1-5	TRBV28	.	.	CASSPGSLGKPSNQPQHF	TGTGCCAGCAGCCCAGGCTCGTTAGGGAAGCCTAGCAATCAGCCCCAGCATTTT
TRBJ2-7	TRBV4-2	.	.	CASSQVLGGSYEQYF	TGTGCCAGCAGCCAAGTCCTGGGGGGATCCTACGAGCAGTACTTC
TRBJ1-1	TRBV11-2	.	.	CASSYPDIISEAFF	TGTGCCAGCAGCTACCCGGACATCATATCGGAAGCTTTCTTT
TRBJ1-5	TRBV23-1	TRBD1	.	CASSLRGARNQPQHF	TGCGCCAGCAGTCTCAGGGGGGCACGCAATCAGCCCCAGCATTTT
TRBJ2-3	TRBV11-2	.	.	CASSPHPERGRTDTQYF	TGTGCCAGCAGCCCTCATCCCGAGAGGGGGAGGACAGATACGCAGTATTTT
TRBJ1-4	TRBV19	.	.	CASSMFREKLFF	TGTGCCAGTAGTATGTTCCGCGAAAAACTGTTTTTT
TRBJ2-3	TRBV5-1	TRBD2	.	CASNRAGGTDTQYF	TGCGCCAGCAATCGAGCGGGGGGGACAGATACGCAGTATTTT
TRBJ2-7	TRBV28	.	.	CASRDAYEQYF	TGTGCCAGCAGGGACGCCTACGAGCAGTACTTC
TRBJ2-2	TRBV29-1	.	.	CSVAQGTGELFF	TGCAGCGTTGCACAGGGCACCGGGGAGCTGTTTTTT
TRBJ2-1	TRBV10-3	TRBD1	.	CAISESTTGNEQFF	TGTGCCATCAGTGAGTCGACGACAGGGAATGAGCAGTTCTTC
TRBJ2-5	TRBV28	TRBD2	.	CASSMTSGRGPRQETQYF	TGTGCCAGCAGTATGACTAGCGGGAGAGGGCCTAGGCAAGAGACCCAGTACTTC
TRBJ2-1	TRBV7-6	TRBD1	.	CASSLTRQGALPSEGFF	TGTGCCAGCAGCTTAACCCGACAGGGGGCGCTCCCCTCAGAGGGTTTCTTC
TRBJ1-2	TRBV29-1	TRBD1	.	CSVEPDRGYGYTF	TGCAGCGTTGAACCCGACAGGGGCTATGGCTACACCTTC
TRBJ2-7	TRBV27	TRBD1	.	CASSTGGFTTGQYF	TGTGCCAGCAGTACAGGGGGCTTTACTACGGGGCAGTACTTC
TRBJ1-2	TRBV29-1	TRBD1	medium-sized	CSVEGDPGGSKVDYGYTF	TGCAGCGTTGAAGGAGATCCAGGGGGTTCTAAAGTTGACTATGGCTACACCTTC
TRBJ2-7	TRBV12-5	TRBD1	.	CASALGQGAIYEQYF	TGTGCTAGTGCCTTGGGACAGGGGGCGATTTACGAGCAGTACTTC
TRBJ1-2	TRBV7-3	.	once	CASRPGAAIYGYTF	TGTGCCAGCCGCCCGGGCGCGGCTATCTATGGCTACACCTTC
TRBJ1-5	TRBV18	TRBD1	.	CASSPGRGSNQPQHF	TGTGCCAGCTCACCCGGCAGGGGGAGCAATCAGCCCCAGCATTTT
TRBJ1-1	TRBV6-1	.	.	CASRERNGIMNTEAFF	TGTGCCAGCAGGGAAAGGAACGGTATTATGAACACTGAAGCTTTCTTT
TRBJ1-1	TRBV5-1	.	few	CASSLDTNTEAFF	TGCGCCAGCAGCTTGGACACGAACACTGAAGCTTTCTTT
TRBJ1-1	TRBV9	.	once	CASSADGPKNTEAFF	TGTGCCAGCAGCGCTGACGGACCGAAGAACACTGAAGCTTTCTTT
TRBJ2-5	TRBV5-6	TRBD1	.	CASSPGTGPPTQYF	TGTGCCAGCAGCCCCGGGACAGGGCCTCCGACCCAGTACTTC
TRBJ2-3	TRBV6-1	TRBD2	.	CASRQLAGGSDTQYF	TGTGCCAGCAGGCAACTAGCGGGAGGATCAGATACGCAGTATTTT
TRBJ1-1	TRBV19	TRBD1	.	CASSIGQGPRGAFF	TGTGCCAGTAGTATTGGACAGGGACCAAGGGGGGCTTTCTTT
TRBJ2-7	TRBV7-8	.	.	CASRGHSSYEQYF	TGTGCCAGCAGGGGACACAGCTCCTACGAGCAGTACTTC
TRBJ2-1	TRBV6-5	TRBD2	.	CASSGLAGEYNEQFF	TGTGCCAGCAGTGGACTAGCGGGAGAGTACAATGAGCAGTTCTTC